This TCR beta chain derives from a study of OX40 agonist ivuxolimab in advanced cancers. Study-wide points: Blood T cells, both CD4+ and CD8+, expanded clonally by week 6 at 0.1 to 3.0 mg/kg. CD8+ T cells showed, on average, more clonal expansion than CD4+ cells.

Blood got drawn at baseline, again on cycle 4 day 1, and then on cycle 7 day 1. This clone was picked up a small number of times. Its antigen is unknown. Here immunoSEQ multiplex PCR was the method, and the copy in TCRdb shows in-frame clones only, minus some. The data show roughly 80,000 clones, about 86% seen once. Trimming removed 5 bases from V and 7 bases from J, with 13 bases in between. The CDR3 covers 13 residues. Per the germline V gene, CDR1 is SGHTS and CDR2 is YDEGEE. The TCR was taken from an adult with an advanced solid tumor such as melanoma, head and neck, liver or kidney cancer. The V call is TRBV5-8, the J call TRBJ1-5; D unresolved. The input for sequencing was CD4+ or CD8+ T cells sorted from blood, taken in a trial of the OX40 agonist ivuxolimab. The CDR3 loop is CASSFFLGQPQHF. CDR3 nucleotides: TGTGCCAGCAGTTTCTTTTTAGGCCAGCCCCAGCATTTT.